A selection of T cell receptor beta chains follows, all from one sample in a study of human T cells and chemical hapten exposure. In TCRdb, the RACE reads were re-called with MiXCR into one record per CDR3 protein. Among around 350,000 distinct CDR3 sequences listed, around 5% were seen once. This specimen was whole blood, taken in connection with sensitization to the hapten diphenylcyclopropenone (DPC). Every receptor here comes from a woman between 18 and 29 years old with alopecia areata. Some clones in this sample may be carry-over from other donors' samples. Both conserved end residues are part of each CDR3. The D gene is left open where the match is weak. The listing skips clone size in some rows; elsewhere it reads once, few, many or a size class.

d_call j_call clone_size v_call cdr3_aa cdr3_nt
- TRBJ1-5 few TRBV7-3 CASSLFGGGSQPQHF TGTGCCAGCAGCTTATTCGGTGGGGGCAGCCAGCCCCAGCATTTT
- TRBJ2-2 few TRBV5-5 CASSLSLGPKTGELFF TGTGCCAGCAGCTTGTCTCTGGGGCCGAAAACCGGGGAGCTGTTTTTT
TRBD2 TRBJ2-1 many TRBV7-2 CASSLLAGGPDEQFF TGTGCCAGCAGCTTATTAGCGGGGGGGCCAGATGAGCAGTTCTTC
- TRBJ2-2 many TRBV11-2 CASSPPSRNTGELFF TGTGCCAGCAGCCCTCCTAGCCGTAACACCGGGGAGCTGTTTTTT
TRBD2 TRBJ2-4 - TRBV4-3 CASSQLADRKNIQYF TGCGCCAGCAGCCAGCTAGCGGACCGAAAAAACATTCAGTACTTC
- TRBJ1-5 many TRBV25-1 CASSEYEGPGGNQPQHF TGTGCCAGCAGTGAATACGAAGGACCTGGGGGCAATCAGCCCCAGCATTTT
TRBD1 TRBJ1-2 many TRBV6-6 CASSPTGQGYGYTF TGTGCCAGCAGTCCGACAGGGCAGGGCTATGGCTACACCTTC
- TRBJ1-2 many TRBV18 CASSPGQYYGYTF TGTGCCAGCTCACCAGGACAGTACTATGGCTACACCTTC
- TRBJ1-4 - TRBV7-2 CASSARGTTNEKLFF TGTGCCAGCAGCGCCAGGGGTACAACTAATGAAAAACTGTTTTTT
TRBD2 TRBJ2-2 few TRBV6-2/TRBV6-3 CASKHGTSVANTGELFF TGTGCCAGCAAACACGGGACTAGCGTCGCTAACACCGGGGAGCTGTTTTTT
- TRBJ1-4 - TRBV18 CASSPLTGTGTNEKLFF TGTGCCAGCTCACCCCTCACCGGGACTGGGACTAATGAAAAACTGTTTTTT
- TRBJ1-4 - TRBV12-3/TRBV12-4 CASRSGAVEKLFF TGTGCCAGCAGGTCAGGGGCGGTGGAAAAACTGTTTTTT
TRBD2 TRBJ2-2 few TRBV10-3 CATGAGGANTGELFF TGTGCCACCGGAGCGGGGGGGGCGAACACCGGGGAGCTGTTTTTT
- TRBJ1-2 - TRBV7-9 CASSLGVSGYTF TGTGCCAGCAGCTTAGGAGTGAGCGGCTACACCTTC
- TRBJ1-6 - TRBV20-1 CSARIRGEDSPLHF TGCAGTGCTAGAATCCGGGGCGAGGATTCACCCCTCCACTTT
- TRBJ2-3 many TRBV18 CASSPPGLRIMDTQYF TGTGCCAGCTCACCTCCGGGACTGCGGATAATGGATACGCAGTATTTT
TRBD2 TRBJ2-7 few TRBV20-1 CSARDAGGHGKQYF TGCAGTGCTAGAGACGCGGGGGGGCACGGCAAGCAGTACTTC
- TRBJ1-5 many TRBV9 CASSVLANQPQHF TGTGCCAGCAGCGTATTAGCAAATCAGCCCCAGCATTTT
- TRBJ2-3 many TRBV5-1 CASSFQDTQYF TGTGCCAGCAGCTTCCAAGATACGCAGTATTTT
- TRBJ1-5 many TRBV28 CASSLVALNQPQHF TGTGCCAGCAGTTTGGTGGCCCTTAATCAGCCCCAGCATTTT